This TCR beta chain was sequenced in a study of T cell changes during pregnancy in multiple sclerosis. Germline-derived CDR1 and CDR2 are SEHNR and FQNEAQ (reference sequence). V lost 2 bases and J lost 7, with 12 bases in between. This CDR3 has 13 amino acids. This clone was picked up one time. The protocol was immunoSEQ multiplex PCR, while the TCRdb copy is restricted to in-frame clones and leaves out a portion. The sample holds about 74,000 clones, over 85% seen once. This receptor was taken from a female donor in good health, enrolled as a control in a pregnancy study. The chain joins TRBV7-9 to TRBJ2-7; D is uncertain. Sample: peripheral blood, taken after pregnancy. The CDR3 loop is CASSLSMAPEQYF. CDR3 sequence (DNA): TGTGCCAGCAGCTTAAGTATGGCCCCGGAGCAGTACTTC.